This T cell receptor beta chain was captured by sequencing in a study of cytomegalovirus exposure and HLA in healthy donors. Study-wide findings and caveats: Immune exposure information available was restricted to CMV serostatus. In a later analysis, at a false discovery rate of 0.05, under 20,000 TCR beta sequences were associated with HLA alleles.

The CDR3 has 14 residues. The germline V gene has CDR1 LNHDA and CDR2 SQIVND (reference sequence). Trimming removed 5 bases from V and 10 bases from J, with 20 bases in between. Primers for the PCR totalled 60 Vbeta and 13 Jbeta. Profiled with immunoSEQ multiplex PCR; TCRdb holds only in-frame clones, not every one. Among about 120,000 clones listed, around 75% were seen once. With respect to this clone: The antigen is undetermined.

V is TRBV19 and J is TRBJ1-1; maybe TRBD1 (6 bases). The clonotype originates from a woman in her thirties in good health and CMV-seronegative. Material: PBMCs. The CDR3 DNA follows: TGTGCCAGTAGTTCCGTAGGGGGGGGCGTAAGAGCTTTCTTT. Its translation is CASSSVGGGVRAFF.